Following are 15 T cell receptor beta chains from one sample sequenced in a study of PD-L1 blockade in urothelial cancer. Clones were sequenced by immunoSEQ multiplex PCR, and TCRdb holds only the in-frame ones, with some missing. The sample includes over 65,000 clones, 84% seen only once; the top ten take roughly 4.5%. The sequencing used PBMCs, collected around atezolizumab (anti-PD-L1) treatment. The receptor source for this set is a man between 70 and 80 years old with urothelial cancer.

The rearrangement joins TRBV6-1 to TRBJ1-1; TRBD1 might be the D (6 bases). The CDR3 is 15 residues long. Deletions cut 4 bases from V and 4 bases from J, with 16 bases between. Germline CDR1 and CDR2: MNHNS and SASEGT. The CDR3: CASSGQAPKGTEAFF. Here the CDR3 DNA reads TGTGCCAGCAGTGGACAGGCGCCTAAGGGCACTGAAGCTTTCTTT.

This chain uses TRBV28 with TRBJ1-5, with 7 bases aligning to TRBD1. Germline CDR1 MDHEN, CDR2 SYDVKM. V shed 9 bases and J 6 bases; nucleotides not matched to a gene: 8. This CDR3 is 13 amino acids long. CDR3 sequence: CASRDSLFQPQHF. CDR3 sequence (DNA): TGTGCCAGTCGGGACAGCCTCTTTCAGCCCCAGCATTTT.

The chain combines TRBV27 with TRBJ1-1, with 8 nucleotides matching TRBD1. V shed 7 bases, J shed 3 bases, and the junction held 7 bases outside the gene matches. The CDR3 is 14 amino acids. Germline CDR1 MNHEY, CDR2 SMNVEV (reference sequence). CDR3 loop: CASNPGGRDTEAFF. CDR3 sequence (DNA): TGTGCCAGCAACCCAGGGGGCCGGGACACTGAAGCTTTCTTT.

J is TRBJ2-3 and V is TRBV27, with a weak D call TRBD2 (7 bases). V lost 5 bases to trimming and J lost 0 bases, with 21 bases between them. The CDR3 loop spans 18 amino acids. Germline CDR1 and CDR2: MNHEY and SMNVEV (reference sequence). The CDR3 sequence is CASSPFWGGPRSTDTQYF. CDR3 bases: TGTGCCAGCAGTCCCTTTTGGGGGGGCCCGCGGAGCACAGATACGCAGTATTTT.

The chain is built from TRBV10-3 and TRBJ1-2; D is unclear. CDR1 is ENHRY, CDR2 SYGVKD, per germline. V was clipped by 5 bases and J by 6 bases, with 10 bases between them. CDR3 length: 12 residues. CDR3 residues: CAISFDQDGYTF. DNA for the CDR3: TGTGCCATCAGTTTCGATCAGGATGGCTACACCTTC.

The chain joins TRBV28 to TRBJ2-5, with 9 bases lining up with TRBD2. V was pared by 5 bases and J by 2 bases, with 3 bases of the junction left unmatched. Germline CDR1 MDHEN, CDR2 SYDVKM. CDR3 length: 14 residues. In nucleotides, the CDR3 is TGTGCCAGCAGTCTGACTAGCGGACAAGAGACCCAGTACTTC. Translation: CASSLTSGQETQYF. The full variable domain, with the rest looked up from reference TRBV28 and TRBJ2-5, is DVKVTQSSRYLVKRTGEKVFLECVQDMDHENMFWYRQDPGLGLRLIYFSYDVKMKEKGDIPEGYSVSREKKERFSLILESASTNQTSMYLCASSLTSGQETQYFGPGTRLLVL.

This clone was found once. This sequence joins TRBV6-1 and TRBJ1-2, with a weak D call TRBD1 (6 bases). Trimming removed 6 bases from V and 0 bases from J, with 14 bases in between. The CDR3 extends over 15 amino acids. Looked up from germline, CDR1 is MNHNS and CDR2 is SASEGT. The CDR3 is CASSLGQIPNYGYTF. The DNA for the CDR3 is TGTGCCAGCAGCCTCGGACAGATCCCTAACTATGGCTACACCTTC.

V usage is TRBV6-5 and J usage is TRBJ2-7; 8 bases agree with TRBD1. The CDR3 contains 15 residues. V was pared by 2 bases and J by 4 bases, with 7 bases of the junction left unmatched. Per the germline V gene, CDR1 is MNHEY and CDR2 is SVGAGI. The CDR3 spells CASSYGSGGRYEQYF. In DNA, the CDR3 is TGTGCCAGCAGTTACGGGTCAGGGGGCAGGTACGAGCAGTACTTC.

The chain links TRBV28 to TRBJ1-2, with 7 bases fitting TRBD1. V lost 6 bases and J lost 4; bases outside the gene matches: 5. Germline CDR1 and CDR2: MDHEN and SYDVKM. CDR3 size: 13 residues. The CDR3 DNA reads as TGTGCCAGCAGGGGGACAGCATCCTATGGCTACACCTTC. The encoded protein is CASRGTASYGYTF.

The chain combines TRBV6-6 with TRBJ1-2; TRBD1 matches 7 bases. CDR3 length equals 15 residues. V dropped 5 bases and J dropped 0; count of bases not matched to a gene: 6. Germline values: CDR1 MNHNY, CDR2 SVGAGI (reference sequence). CDR3 sequence (DNA): TGTGCCAGCAGTACGGGACAGACGGCTAACTATGGCTACACCTTC. Translation gives CASSTGQTANYGYTF.

The rearrangement links TRBV29-1 to TRBJ1-2, with D perhaps matching TRBD1 (5 bases). The CDR3 contains 14 residues. Germline V gene lookup returns CDR1 SQVTM and CDR2 ANQGSEA. V lost 0 bases and J 4 bases, leaving 12 bases between the germline ends. CDR3 loop: CSVEDPDTGYGYTF. As DNA, the CDR3 is TGCAGCGTTGAAGACCCGGACACTGGCTATGGCTACACCTTC.

J is TRBJ2-7 and V is TRBV11-2; TRBD1 agrees at 7 bases. The junction had 13 bases not matched to a gene; V was cut back by 5 bases and J by 6 bases. CDR1 is SGHAT and CDR2 is FQNNGV in the germline V gene. The CDR3 length is 15 residues. The CDR3 nucleotides are TGTGCCAGCAGCCCAGGTCGCAGGGGGTCTGGCGAGCAGTACTTC. Amino acid sequence: CASSPGRRGSGEQYF.

This sequence joins TRBV7-3 and TRBJ2-2, with unresolved D. Trimming removed 0 bases at V and 4 bases at J, with 12 bases between. Germline CDR1 is SGHTA and CDR2 is FQGTGA. CDR3 length equals 16 residues. The CDR3 DNA reads as TGTGCCAGCAGCTTAACCTCAACATCCCGCACCGGGGAGCTGTTTTTT. Encoded protein: CASSLTSTSRTGELFF.

The chain recombines TRBV4-1 with TRBJ1-5; D not resolved. The CDR3 is made up of 15 amino acids. CDR1 and CDR2 from the germline V gene are MGHRA and YSYEKL. The V end lost 1 base, the J end lost 4 bases, and 11 bases lay between the germline ends. The CDR3 here is CASSQGLPGNQPQHF. In nucleotides, the CDR3 is TGCGCCAGCAGCCAAGGCTTGCCGGGAAATCAGCCCCAGCATTTT.

The genes are TRBV6-4 and TRBJ2-7; 10 nucleotides agree with TRBD2. Germline assignment: CDR1 MRHNA and CDR2 SNTAGT. The trim removed 8 bases at V and 2 bases at J, leaving 9 bases unmatched. This CDR3 is 15 amino acids long. In DNA form, the CDR3 reads TGTGCCAGCGGGTCAGCGGGAGGGCCCCCCTACGAGCAGTACTTC. Translation gives CASGSAGGPPYEQYF.